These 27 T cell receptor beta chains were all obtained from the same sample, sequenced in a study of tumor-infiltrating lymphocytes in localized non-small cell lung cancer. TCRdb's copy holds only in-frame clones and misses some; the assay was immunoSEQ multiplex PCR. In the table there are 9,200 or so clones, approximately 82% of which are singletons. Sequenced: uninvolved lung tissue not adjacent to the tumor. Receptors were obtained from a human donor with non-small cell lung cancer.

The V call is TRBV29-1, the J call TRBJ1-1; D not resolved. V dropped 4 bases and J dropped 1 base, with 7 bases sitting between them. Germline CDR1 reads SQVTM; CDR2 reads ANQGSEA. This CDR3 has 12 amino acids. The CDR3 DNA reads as TGCAGCGTTGGACACGGGAACACTGAAGCTTTCTTT. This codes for CSVGHGNTEAFF.

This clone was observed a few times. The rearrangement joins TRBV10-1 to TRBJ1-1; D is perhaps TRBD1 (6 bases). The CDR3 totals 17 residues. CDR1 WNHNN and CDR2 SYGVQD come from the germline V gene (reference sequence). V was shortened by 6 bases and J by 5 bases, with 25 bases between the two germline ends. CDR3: CASRIKSIGGRETEAFF. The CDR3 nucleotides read TGCGCCAGCAGAATTAAATCTATCGGGGGGCGAGAGACTGAAGCTTTCTTT.

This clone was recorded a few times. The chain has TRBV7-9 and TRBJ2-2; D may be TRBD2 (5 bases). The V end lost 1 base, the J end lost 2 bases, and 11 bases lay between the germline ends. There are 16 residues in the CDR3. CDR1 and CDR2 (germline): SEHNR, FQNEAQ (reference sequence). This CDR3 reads CASSLVFGVNTGELFF. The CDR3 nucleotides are TGTGCCAGCAGCTTAGTCTTCGGGGTTAACACCGGGGAGCTGTTTTTT.

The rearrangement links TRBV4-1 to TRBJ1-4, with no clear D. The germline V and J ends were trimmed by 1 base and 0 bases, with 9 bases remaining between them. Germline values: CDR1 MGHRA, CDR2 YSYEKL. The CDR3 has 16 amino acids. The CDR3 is CASSQGGSATNEKLFF. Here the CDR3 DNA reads TGCGCCAGCAGCCAAGGAGGATCTGCAACTAATGAAAAACTGTTTTTT.

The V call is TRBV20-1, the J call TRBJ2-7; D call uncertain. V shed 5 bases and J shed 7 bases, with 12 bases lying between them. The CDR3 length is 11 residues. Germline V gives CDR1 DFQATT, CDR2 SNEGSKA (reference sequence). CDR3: CSAAVLGEQYF. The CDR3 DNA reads TGCAGTGCTGCGGTACTGGGAGAGCAGTACTTC.

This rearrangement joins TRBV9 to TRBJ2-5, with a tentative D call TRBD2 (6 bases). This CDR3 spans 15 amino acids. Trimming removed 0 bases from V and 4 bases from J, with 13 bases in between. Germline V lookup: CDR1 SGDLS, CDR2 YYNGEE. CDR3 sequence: CASSVVGTGGETQYF. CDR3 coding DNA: TGTGCCAGCAGCGTAGTTGGGACTGGGGGAGAGACCCAGTACTTC.

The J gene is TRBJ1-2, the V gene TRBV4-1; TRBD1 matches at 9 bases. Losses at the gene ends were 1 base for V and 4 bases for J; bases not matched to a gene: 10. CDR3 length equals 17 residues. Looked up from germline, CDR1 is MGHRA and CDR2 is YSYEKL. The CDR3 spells CASSQGGTGSKGYGYTF. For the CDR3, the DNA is TGCGCCAGCAGCCAAGGTGGGACAGGGAGTAAGGGCTATGGCTACACCTTC.

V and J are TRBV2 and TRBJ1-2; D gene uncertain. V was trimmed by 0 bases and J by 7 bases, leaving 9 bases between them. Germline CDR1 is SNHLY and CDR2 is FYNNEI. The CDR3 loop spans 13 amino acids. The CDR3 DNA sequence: TGTGCCAGCAGTGAAGCGGGGATCGGTGGCTACACCTTC. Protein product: CASSEAGIGGYTF.

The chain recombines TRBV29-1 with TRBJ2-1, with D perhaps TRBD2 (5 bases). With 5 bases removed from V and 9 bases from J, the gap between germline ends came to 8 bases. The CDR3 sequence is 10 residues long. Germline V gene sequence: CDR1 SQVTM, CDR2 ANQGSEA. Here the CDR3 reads CSVWRAEQFF. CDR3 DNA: TGCAGCGTTTGGCGGGCTGAGCAGTTCTTC.

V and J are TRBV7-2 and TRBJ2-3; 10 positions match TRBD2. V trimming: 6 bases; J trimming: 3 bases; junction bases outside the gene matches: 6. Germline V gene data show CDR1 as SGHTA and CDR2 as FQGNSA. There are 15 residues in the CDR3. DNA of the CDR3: TGTGCCAGCAGACGGACTAGCGGATATACAGATACGCAGTATTTT. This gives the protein CASRRTSGYTDTQYF.

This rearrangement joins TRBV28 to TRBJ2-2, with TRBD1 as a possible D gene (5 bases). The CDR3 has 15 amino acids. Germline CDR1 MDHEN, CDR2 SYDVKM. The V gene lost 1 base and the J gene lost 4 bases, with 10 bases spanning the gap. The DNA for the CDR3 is TGTGCCAGCAGTTTATTCAGGGCGAGCACCGGGGAGCTGTTTTTT. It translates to CASSLFRASTGELFF.

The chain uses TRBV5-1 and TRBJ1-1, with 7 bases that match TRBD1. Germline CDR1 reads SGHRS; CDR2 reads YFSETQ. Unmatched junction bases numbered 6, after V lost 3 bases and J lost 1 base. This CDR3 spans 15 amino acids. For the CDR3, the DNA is TGCGCCAGCAGCTCCGCAGGGGGGACGAACACTGAAGCTTTCTTT. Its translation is CASSSAGGTNTEAFF.

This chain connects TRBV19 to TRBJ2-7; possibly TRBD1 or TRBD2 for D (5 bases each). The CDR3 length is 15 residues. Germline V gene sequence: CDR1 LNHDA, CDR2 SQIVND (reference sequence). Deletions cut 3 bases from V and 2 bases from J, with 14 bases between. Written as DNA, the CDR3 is TGTGCCAGTAGTATTTCCGGGACGGGGACCTACGAGCAGTACTTC. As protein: CASSISGTGTYEQYF. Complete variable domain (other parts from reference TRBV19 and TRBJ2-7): DGGITQSPKYLFRKEGQNVTLSCEQNLNHDAMYWYRQDPGQGLRLIYYSQIVNDFQKGDIAEGYSVSREKKESFPLTVTSAQKNPTAFYLCASSISGTGTYEQYFGPGTRLTVT.

CDR3 amino acids: CASSSGSETQYF. CDR3 bases: TGTGCCAGCAGTTCAGGGTCAGAGACCCAGTACTTC. The rearrangement uses TRBV28 and TRBJ2-5, with D possibly being TRBD1 (5 bases). Germline lookup yields CDR1 MDHEN and CDR2 SYDVKM. The CDR3 contains 12 residues. With 4 bases removed from V and 4 bases from J, the gap between germline ends came to 7 bases.

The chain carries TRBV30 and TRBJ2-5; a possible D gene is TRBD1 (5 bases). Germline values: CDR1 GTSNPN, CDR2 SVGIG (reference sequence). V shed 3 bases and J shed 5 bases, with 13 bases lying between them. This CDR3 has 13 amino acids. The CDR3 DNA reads TGTGCCTGGAGGGGCAGGGCGTCGGAGACCCAGTACTTC. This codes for CAWRGRASETQYF.

For the CDR3, the DNA is TGTGCCAGCAGTTTAGCGGGGTGGGGCACCGGGGAGCTGTTTTTT. It codes for CASSLAGWGTGELFF. The chain joins TRBV27 to TRBJ2-2, with D maybe TRBD2 (6 bases). The CDR3 is 15 residues long. Germline values: CDR1 MNHEY, CDR2 SMNVEV (reference sequence). V lost 2 bases to trimming and J lost 4 bases, with 11 bases between them.

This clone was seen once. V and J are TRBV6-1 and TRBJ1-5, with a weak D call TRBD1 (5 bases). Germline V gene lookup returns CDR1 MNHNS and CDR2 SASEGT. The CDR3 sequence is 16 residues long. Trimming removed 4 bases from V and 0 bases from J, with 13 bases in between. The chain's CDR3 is CASSGGRSDSNQPQHF. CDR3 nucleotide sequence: TGTGCCAGCAGTGGGGGCAGGAGTGATAGCAATCAGCCCCAGCATTTT.

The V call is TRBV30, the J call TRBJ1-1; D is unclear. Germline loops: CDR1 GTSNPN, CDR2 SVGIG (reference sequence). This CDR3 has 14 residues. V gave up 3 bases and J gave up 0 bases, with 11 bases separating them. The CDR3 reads CAWRSGRVNTEAFF. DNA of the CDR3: TGTGCCTGGAGGAGCGGGCGGGTGAACACTGAAGCTTTCTTT.

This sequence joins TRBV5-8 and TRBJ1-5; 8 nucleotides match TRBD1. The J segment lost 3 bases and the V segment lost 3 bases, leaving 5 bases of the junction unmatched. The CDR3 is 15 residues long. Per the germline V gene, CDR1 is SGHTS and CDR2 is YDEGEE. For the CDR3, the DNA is TGTGCCAGCAGCTCTGGACAGGGATACAATCAGCCCCAGCATTTT. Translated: CASSSGQGYNQPQHF.

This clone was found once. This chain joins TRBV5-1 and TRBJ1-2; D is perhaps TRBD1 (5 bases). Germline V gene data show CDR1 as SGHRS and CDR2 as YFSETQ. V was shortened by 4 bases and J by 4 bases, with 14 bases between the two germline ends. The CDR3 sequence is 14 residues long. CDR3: CASSRDGTLYGYTF. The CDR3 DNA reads TGCGCCAGCAGCCGGGACGGGACCCTCTATGGCTACACCTTC. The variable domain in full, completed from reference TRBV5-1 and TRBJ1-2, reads KAGVTQTPRYLIKTRGQQVTLSCSPISGHRSVSWYQQTPGQGLQFLFEYFSETQRNKGNFPGRFSGRQFSNSRSEMNVSTLELGDSALYLCASSRDGTLYGYTFGSGTRLTVV.

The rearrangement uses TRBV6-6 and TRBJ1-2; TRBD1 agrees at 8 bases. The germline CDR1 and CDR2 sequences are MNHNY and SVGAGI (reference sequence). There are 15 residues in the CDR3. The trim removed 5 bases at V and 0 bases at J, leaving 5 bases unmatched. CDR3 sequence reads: CASSDPGGPNYGYTF. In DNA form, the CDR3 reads TGTGCCAGCAGTGACCCAGGGGGCCCTAACTATGGCTACACCTTC.

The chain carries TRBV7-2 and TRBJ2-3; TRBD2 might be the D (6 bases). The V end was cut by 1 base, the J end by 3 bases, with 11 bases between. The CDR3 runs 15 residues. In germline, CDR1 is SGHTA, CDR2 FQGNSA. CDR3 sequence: CASSLGGVGTDTQYF. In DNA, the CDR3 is TGTGCCAGCAGCTTAGGGGGGGTGGGGACAGATACGCAGTATTTT.

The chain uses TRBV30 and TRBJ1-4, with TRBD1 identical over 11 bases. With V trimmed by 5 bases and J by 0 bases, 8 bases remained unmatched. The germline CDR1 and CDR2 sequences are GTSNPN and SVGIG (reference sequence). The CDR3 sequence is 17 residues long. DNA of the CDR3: TGTGCCTGGGGGACAGGGGGGCCTGTAGCAACTAATGAAAAACTGTTTTTT. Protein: CAWGTGGPVATNEKLFF.

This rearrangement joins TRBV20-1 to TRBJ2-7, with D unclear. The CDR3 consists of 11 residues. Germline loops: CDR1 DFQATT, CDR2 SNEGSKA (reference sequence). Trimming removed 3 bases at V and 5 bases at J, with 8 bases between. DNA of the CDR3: TGCAGTGCTAGTTACAAGCACGAGCAGTACTTC. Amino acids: CSASYKHEQYF.

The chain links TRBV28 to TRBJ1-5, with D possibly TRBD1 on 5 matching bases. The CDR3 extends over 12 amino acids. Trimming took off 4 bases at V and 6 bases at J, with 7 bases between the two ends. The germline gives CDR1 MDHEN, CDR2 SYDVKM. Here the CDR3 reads CASSSGAQPQHF. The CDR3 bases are TGTGCCAGCAGTTCCGGGGCTCAGCCCCAGCATTTT.

CDR3 DNA: TGTGCCAGCAGCTTAAGACTAGCGACCTACGAGCAGTACTTC. Its protein product is CASSLRLATYEQYF. The V call is TRBV5-6, the J call TRBJ2-7; 8 nucleotides align to TRBD2. CDR3 length equals 14 residues. V lost 2 bases to trimming and J lost 2 bases; unmatched junction nucleotides: 3. Germline lookup yields CDR1 SGHDT and CDR2 YYEEEE. The variable domain in full, with the rest retrieved from reference TRBV5-6 and TRBJ2-7, is DAGVTQSPTHLIKTRGQQVTLRCSPKSGHDTVSWYQQALGQGPQFIFQYYEEEERQRGNFPDRFSGHQFPNYSSELNVNALLLGDSALYLCASSLRLATYEQYFGPGTRLTVT.

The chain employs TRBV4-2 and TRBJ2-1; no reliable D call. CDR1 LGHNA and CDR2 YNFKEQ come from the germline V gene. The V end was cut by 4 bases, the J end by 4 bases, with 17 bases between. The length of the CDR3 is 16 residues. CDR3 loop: CASSPWASLVYNEQFF. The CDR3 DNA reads TGTGCCAGCAGCCCTTGGGCATCACTCGTATACAATGAGCAGTTCTTC.